This TCR beta chain was obtained from a study of control samples from healthy donors and cancer patients. Clones were sequenced by immunoSEQ multiplex PCR, and TCRdb holds only the in-frame ones, with some missing. Among more than 70,000 clones listed, roughly 93% were seen once. The germline gives CDR1 SGHRS, CDR2 YFSETQ. The CDR3 is 14 residues long. V was pared by 4 bases and J by 7 bases, with 8 bases of the junction left unmatched. This sequence originates from a woman in her 30s in good health. Sequences were obtained from blood. This rearrangement joins TRBV5-1 to TRBJ2-1; 7 bases align to TRBD1. The CDR3 here is CASSITTGKNEQFF. In nucleotides, the CDR3 is TGCGCCAGCAGCATAACGACAGGGAAAAATGAGCAGTTCTTC. Supplemented by reference TRBV5-1 and TRBJ2-1, the full variable domain reads KAGVTQTPRYLIKTRGQQVTLSCSPISGHRSVSWYQQTPGQGLQFLFEYFSETQRNKGNFPGRFSGRQFSNSRSEMNVSTLELGDSALYLCASSITTGKNEQFFGPGTRLTVL.